The clone carrying this T cell receptor beta chain has a count of ten or more. Its matching antigen is unknown. These data come from a study of T cell responses to AZD1222 COVID-19 vaccine. Study observations and caveats: The study found Spike-specific TCR breadth and depth rose after two AZD1222 doses. Targets within unmutated variant regions were reportedly found for nearly half of spike-specific TCRs.

Here immunoSEQ multiplex PCR was the method, and the copy in TCRdb shows in-frame clones only, minus some. The table has approximately 170,000 clones, 93% seen once. This TCR was recovered from an adult in good health. Here the sequenced sample was peripheral blood, taken on day 0 of AZD1222 vaccination.

The CDR3 sequence is CASSFLQANYGYTF. Written as DNA, the CDR3 is TGTGCCAGCAGCTTCCTACAGGCTAACTATGGCTACACCTTC. This rearrangement joins TRBV5-5 to TRBJ1-2, with TRBD1 as a possible D gene (5 bases). Germline-derived CDR1 and CDR2 are SGHKS and YYEKEE (reference sequence). The CDR3 covers 14 residues. V lost 2 bases to trimming and J lost 0 bases, with 8 bases between them.